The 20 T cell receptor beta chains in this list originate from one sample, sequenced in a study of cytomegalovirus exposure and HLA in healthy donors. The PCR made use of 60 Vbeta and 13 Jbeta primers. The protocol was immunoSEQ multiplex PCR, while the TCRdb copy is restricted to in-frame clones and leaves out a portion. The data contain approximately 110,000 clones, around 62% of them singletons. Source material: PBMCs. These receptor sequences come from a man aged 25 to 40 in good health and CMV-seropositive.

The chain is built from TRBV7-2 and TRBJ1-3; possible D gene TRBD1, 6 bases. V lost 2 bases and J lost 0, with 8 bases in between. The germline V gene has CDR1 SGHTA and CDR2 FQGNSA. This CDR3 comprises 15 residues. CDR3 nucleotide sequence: TGTGCCAGCAGCTTATCGGGACACTCTGGAAACACCATATATTTT. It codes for CASSLSGHSGNTIYF. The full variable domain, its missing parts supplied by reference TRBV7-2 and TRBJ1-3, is GAGVSQSPSNKVTEKGKDVELRCDPISGHTALYWYRQSLGQGLEFLIYFQGNSAPDKSGLPSDRFSAERTGGSVSTLTIQRTQQEDSAVYLCASSLSGHSGNTIYFGEGSWLTVV.

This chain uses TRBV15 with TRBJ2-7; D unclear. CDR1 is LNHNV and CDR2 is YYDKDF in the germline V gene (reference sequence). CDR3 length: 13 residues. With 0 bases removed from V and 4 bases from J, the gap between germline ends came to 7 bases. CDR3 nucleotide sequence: TGTGCCACCAGCAGAGACAGGCAATACGAGCAGTACTTC. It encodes CATSRDRQYEQYF.

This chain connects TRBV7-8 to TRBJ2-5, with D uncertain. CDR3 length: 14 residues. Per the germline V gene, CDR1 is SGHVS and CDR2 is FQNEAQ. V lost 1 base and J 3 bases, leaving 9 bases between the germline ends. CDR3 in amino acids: CASSLVGKKETQYF. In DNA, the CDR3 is TGTGCCAGCAGCTTAGTTGGCAAGAAAGAGACCCAGTACTTC.

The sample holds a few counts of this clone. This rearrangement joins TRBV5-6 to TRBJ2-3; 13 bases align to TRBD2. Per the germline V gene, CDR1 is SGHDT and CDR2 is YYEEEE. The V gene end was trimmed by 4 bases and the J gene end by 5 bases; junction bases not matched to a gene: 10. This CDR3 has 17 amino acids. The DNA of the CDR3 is TGTGCCAGCAGCCGCTCCCGGACTAGCGGGGGTATAGATACGCAGTATTTT. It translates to CASSRSRTSGGIDTQYF.

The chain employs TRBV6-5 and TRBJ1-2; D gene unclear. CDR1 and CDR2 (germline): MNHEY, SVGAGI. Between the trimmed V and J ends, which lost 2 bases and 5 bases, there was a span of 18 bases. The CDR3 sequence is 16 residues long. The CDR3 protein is CASSYDLGGMSYGYTF. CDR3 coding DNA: TGTGCCAGCAGTTACGACCTAGGTGGTATGAGTTATGGCTACACCTTC.

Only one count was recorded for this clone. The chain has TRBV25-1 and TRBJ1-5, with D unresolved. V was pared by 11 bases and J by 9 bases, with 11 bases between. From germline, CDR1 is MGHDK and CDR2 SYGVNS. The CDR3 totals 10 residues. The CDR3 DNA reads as TGTGCCTGGTCGAGGCCGCCCCAGCATTTT. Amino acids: CAWSRPPQHF. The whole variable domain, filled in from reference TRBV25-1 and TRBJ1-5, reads EADIYQTPRYLVIGTGKKITLECSQTMGHDKMYWYQQDPGMELHLIHYSYGVNSTEKGDLSSESTVSRIRTEHFPLTLESARPSHTSQYLCAWSRPPQHFGDGTRLSIL.

Written as DNA, the CDR3 is TGTGCCAGCAGCCCTGACAGGAACAACTATGGCTACACCTTC. It specifies CASSPDRNNYGYTF. The V call is TRBV14, the J call TRBJ1-2; TRBD1 might be the D (6 bases). The CDR3 consists of 14 residues. V was clipped by 4 bases and J by 2 bases, with 11 bases between them. From germline, CDR1 is SGHDN and CDR2 FVKESK.

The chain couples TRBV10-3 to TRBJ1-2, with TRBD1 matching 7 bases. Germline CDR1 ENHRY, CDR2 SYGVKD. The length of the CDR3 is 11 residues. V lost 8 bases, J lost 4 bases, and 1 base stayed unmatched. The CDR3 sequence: CAIAGGYGYTF. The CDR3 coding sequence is TGTGCCATCGCAGGGGGCTATGGCTACACCTTC.

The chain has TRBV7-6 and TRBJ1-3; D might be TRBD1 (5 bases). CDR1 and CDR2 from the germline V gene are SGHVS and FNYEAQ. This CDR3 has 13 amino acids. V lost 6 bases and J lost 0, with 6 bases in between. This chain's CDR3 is CASRGLSGNTIYF. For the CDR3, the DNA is TGTGCCAGCAGGGGGCTCTCTGGAAACACCATATATTTT.

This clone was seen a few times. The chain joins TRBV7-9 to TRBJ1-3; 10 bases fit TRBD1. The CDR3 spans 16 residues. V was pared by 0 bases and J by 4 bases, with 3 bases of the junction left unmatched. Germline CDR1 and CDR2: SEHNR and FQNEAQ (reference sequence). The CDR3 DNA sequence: TGTGCCAGCAGCTTAGCTGGGACAGGGGTGGGAAACACCATATATTTT. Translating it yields CASSLAGTGVGNTIYF.

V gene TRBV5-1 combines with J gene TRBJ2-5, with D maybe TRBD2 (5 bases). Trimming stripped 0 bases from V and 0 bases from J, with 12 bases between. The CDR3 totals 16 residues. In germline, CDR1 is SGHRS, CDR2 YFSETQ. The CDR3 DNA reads TGCGCCAGCAGCTTGGTCGGGTCGGGGAACCAAGAGACCCAGTACTTC. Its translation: CASSLVGSGNQETQYF.

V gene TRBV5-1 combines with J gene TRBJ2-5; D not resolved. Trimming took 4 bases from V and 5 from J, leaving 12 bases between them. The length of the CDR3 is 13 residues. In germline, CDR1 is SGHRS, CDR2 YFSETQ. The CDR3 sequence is CASSRMIQETQYF. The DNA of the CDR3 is TGCGCCAGCAGCCGAATGATCCAGGAGACCCAGTACTTC. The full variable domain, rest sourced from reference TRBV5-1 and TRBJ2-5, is KAGVTQTPRYLIKTRGQQVTLSCSPISGHRSVSWYQQTPGQGLQFLFEYFSETQRNKGNFPGRFSGRQFSNSRSEMNVSTLELGDSALYLCASSRMIQETQYFGPGTRLLVL.

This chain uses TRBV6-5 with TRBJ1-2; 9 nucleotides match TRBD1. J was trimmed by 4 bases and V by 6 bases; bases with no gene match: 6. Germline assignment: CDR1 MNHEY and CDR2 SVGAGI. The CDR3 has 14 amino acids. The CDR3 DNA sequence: TGTGCCAGCAGAGCCACGGGACAGGGCTATGGCTACACCTTC. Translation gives CASRATGQGYGYTF.

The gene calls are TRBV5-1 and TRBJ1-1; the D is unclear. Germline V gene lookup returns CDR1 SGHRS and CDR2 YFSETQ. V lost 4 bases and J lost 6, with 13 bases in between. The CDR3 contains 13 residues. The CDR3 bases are TGCGCCAGCAGCCTAGACCCGAGCCCTGAAGCTTTCTTT. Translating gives CASSLDPSPEAFF.

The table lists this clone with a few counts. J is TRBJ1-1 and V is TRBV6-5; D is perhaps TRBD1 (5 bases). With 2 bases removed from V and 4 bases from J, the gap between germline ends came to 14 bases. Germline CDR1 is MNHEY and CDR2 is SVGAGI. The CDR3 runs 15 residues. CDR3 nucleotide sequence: TGTGCCAGCAGTTACGCGGGGGACGGTGGCACTGAAGCTTTCTTT. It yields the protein CASSYAGDGGTEAFF.

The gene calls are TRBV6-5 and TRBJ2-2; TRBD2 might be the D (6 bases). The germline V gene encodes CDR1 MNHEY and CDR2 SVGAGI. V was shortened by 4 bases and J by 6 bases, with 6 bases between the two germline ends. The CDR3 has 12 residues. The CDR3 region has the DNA TGTGCCAGCAGTTGGGGGGCCGGGGAGCTGTTTTTT. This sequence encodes CASSWGAGELFF.

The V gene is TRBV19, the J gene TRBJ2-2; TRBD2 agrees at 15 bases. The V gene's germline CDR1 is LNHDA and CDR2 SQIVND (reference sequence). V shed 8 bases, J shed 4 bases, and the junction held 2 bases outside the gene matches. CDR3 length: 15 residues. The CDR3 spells CASGLAGGSTGELFF. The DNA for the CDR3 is TGTGCCAGTGGACTAGCGGGGGGGAGCACCGGGGAGCTGTTTTTT.

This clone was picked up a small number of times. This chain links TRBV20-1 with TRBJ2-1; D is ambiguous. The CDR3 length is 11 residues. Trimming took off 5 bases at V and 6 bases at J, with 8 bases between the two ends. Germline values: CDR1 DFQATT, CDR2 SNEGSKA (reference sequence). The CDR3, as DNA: TGCAGTGCTTTTCCCCGCAATGAGCAGTTCTTC. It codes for CSAFPRNEQFF.

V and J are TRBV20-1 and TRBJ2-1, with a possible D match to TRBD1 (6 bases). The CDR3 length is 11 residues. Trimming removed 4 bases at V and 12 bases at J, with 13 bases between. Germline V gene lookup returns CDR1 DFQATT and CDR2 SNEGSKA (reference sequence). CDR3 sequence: CSATDSRGQFF. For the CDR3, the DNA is TGCAGTGCTACGGACAGCCGGGGGCAGTTCTTC.

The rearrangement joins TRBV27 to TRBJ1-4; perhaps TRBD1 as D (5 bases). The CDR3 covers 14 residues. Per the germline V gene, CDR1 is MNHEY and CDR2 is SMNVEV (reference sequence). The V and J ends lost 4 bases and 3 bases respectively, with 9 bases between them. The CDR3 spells CASSSQVANEKLFF. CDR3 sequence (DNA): TGTGCCAGCAGTTCACAGGTGGCTAATGAAAAACTGTTTTTT.